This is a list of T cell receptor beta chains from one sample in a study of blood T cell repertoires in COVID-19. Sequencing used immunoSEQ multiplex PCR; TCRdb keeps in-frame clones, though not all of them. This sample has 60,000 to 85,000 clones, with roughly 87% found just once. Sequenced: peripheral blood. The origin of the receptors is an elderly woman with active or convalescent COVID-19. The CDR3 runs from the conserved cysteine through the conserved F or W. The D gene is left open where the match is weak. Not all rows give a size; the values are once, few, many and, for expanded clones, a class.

TGCAGCGTTGGGGACAGAGATAATTCACCCCTCCACTTT,CSVGDRDNSPLHF,-,TRBJ1-6,TRBV29-1,TRBD1
TGTGCCAGCAGTTTACTGCGCGCTGAGCAGTACTTC,CASSLLRAEQYF,-,TRBJ2-7,TRBV12-3/TRBV12-4,-
TGTGCCAGCAGTACCCAGCGGGGGGGAATAGAGACCCAGTACTTC,CASSTQRGGIETQYF,-,TRBJ2-5,TRBV6-2/TRBV6-3,TRBD2
TGTGCCAGCAGCTTAAAAGGGGGCCTCGAGACCCAGTACTTC,CASSLKGGLETQYF,-,TRBJ2-5,TRBV7-2,TRBD1
TGTGCCAGTAGTACGAGCGGGGGCCAAACCGGGGAGCTGTTTTTT,CASSTSGGQTGELFF,few,TRBJ2-2,TRBV19,TRBD2
TGTGCCAGTAGTGGATCCGGGACAGGGGGACTTGAAGCTTTCTTT,CASSGSGTGGLEAFF,-,TRBJ1-1,TRBV19,TRBD1
TGTGCCAGCAGTTACTCAGGGGGCAGTGGGGCCAACGTCCTGACTTTC,CASSYSGGSGANVLTF,-,TRBJ2-6,TRBV6-5,TRBD1
TGTGCCAGCAGTGAAGCATTGCGACAGGTTTTGTATGGCTACACCTTC,CASSEALRQVLYGYTF,-,TRBJ1-2,TRBV2,-
TGTGCCAGCAGCTTCACTAGCGGCACAGATACGCAGTATTTT,CASSFTSGTDTQYF,-,TRBJ2-3,TRBV7-2,TRBD2
TGTGCCTGGGACAGGTCAGGCACTGAAGCTTTCTTT,CAWDRSGTEAFF,-,TRBJ1-1,TRBV30,-
TGTGCCAGTAGTCTACTAGCGGGGGGATACGAGCAGTACTTC,CASSLLAGGYEQYF,-,TRBJ2-7,TRBV19,TRBD2
TGTGCCAGCAGCTTAGCAGGTTCGGGGGGCTCTGAAGCTTTCTTT,CASSLAGSGGSEAFF,-,TRBJ1-1,TRBV7-6,-
TGTGCCAGCTCACCGTCCGGTGGACAGGGGAATCAGCCCCAGCATTTT,CASSPSGGQGNQPQHF,-,TRBJ1-5,TRBV18,TRBD1
TGTGCCAGCAGTTCCCTAGATACAAACTATGGCTACACCTTC,CASSSLDTNYGYTF,-,TRBJ1-2,TRBV28,-
TGTGCCAGCAGCGGGACAGGGAACGGTGGCTACACCTTC,CASSGTGNGGYTF,-,TRBJ1-2,TRBV2,TRBD1
TGTGCCAGCAGTTTTCTAGCAAGGTTCGCAAGCACAGATACGCAGTATTTT,CASSFLARFASTDTQYF,-,TRBJ2-3,TRBV27,-
TGTGCCAGCAGCTTCGGCAGGCACTCCATGAACACTGAAGCTTTCTTT,CASSFGRHSMNTEAFF,-,TRBJ1-1,TRBV11-2,-
TGTGCCAGCAGCTTAGTCGAGGGGGCGGATTCTTCACCCCTCCACTTT,CASSLVEGADSSPLHF,-,TRBJ1-6,TRBV7-2,TRBD1
TGTGCCAGTAGTCCCAGGGGGGCCTATGGCTACACCTTC,CASSPRGAYGYTF,-,TRBJ1-2,TRBV19,TRBD1
TGTGCCAGCAGCCGGCAGGTCAATCAGCCCCAGCATTTT,CASSRQVNQPQHF,-,TRBJ1-5,TRBV3-1/TRBV3-2,-
TGTGCCACCAAGCCCGGGACAGGGCTGACGAGCACCCTTGAAGCTTTCTTT,CATKPGTGLTSTLEAFF,few,TRBJ1-1,TRBV19,TRBD1
TGCGCCAGCAGCTCTCCGGGGGCTTTCTTT,CASSSPGAFF,-,TRBJ1-1,TRBV5-1,-
TGTGCCAGCAGCTTAGGGAGCTTTCGCGGGGGAAAAGAGACCCAGTACTTC,CASSLGSFRGGKETQYF,-,TRBJ2-5,TRBV11-2,TRBD2
TGTGCCAGCAGCCACGGAGGAAATGAAAAACTGTTTTTT,CASSHGGNEKLFF,-,TRBJ1-4,TRBV7-8,-
TGTGCCAGCAGCGCCCTACAGGGGGCGGGTGAAAAACTGTTTTTT,CASSALQGAGEKLFF,-,TRBJ1-4,TRBV7-2,TRBD1
TGTGCCAGCAGCGTAGGGGTTGCGGGAACTAATGAAAAACTGTTTTTT,CASSVGVAGTNEKLFF,-,TRBJ1-4,TRBV9,-
TGTGCCAGTAGTATCACGCGGACAGGGGGCCGTGGCTACACCTTC,CASSITRTGGRGYTF,once,TRBJ1-2,TRBV19,TRBD1
TGTGCCAGCAGTGTCGCAGGGCCAGATACGCAGTATTTT,CASSVAGPDTQYF,-,TRBJ2-3,TRBV28,-
TGTGCCAGCAGCCGAGACAGAAATAATGAGCAGTTCTTC,CASSRDRNNEQFF,-,TRBJ2-1,TRBV6-5,-
TGTGCCAGCAGCTCGCGGACAGGCAATCAGCCCCAGCATTTT,CASSSRTGNQPQHF,-,TRBJ1-5,TRBV12-1,-
TGCGCCAGCAGCCTAAACCGGGACAGTTCCTACGAGCAGTACTTC,CASSLNRDSSYEQYF,-,TRBJ2-7,TRBV5-1,TRBD1
TGTGCTAGTGTCCTCCTCACTAGCGCGAACCGTATAAACACCGGGGAGCTGTTTTTT,CASVLLTSANRINTGELFF,-,TRBJ2-2,TRBV12-5,TRBD2
TGTGCCAGCAGTCCCGGGACAGGGGGCAACGAGCAGTACTTC,CASSPGTGGNEQYF,-,TRBJ2-7,TRBV7-3,TRBD1
TGTGCCAGCACCGCGGGTAGCGGGAGCCCCACAGATACGCAGTATTTT,CASTAGSGSPTDTQYF,-,TRBJ2-3,TRBV6-4,TRBD2
TGTGCCAGCACCACCGGGACAGGGGCCTACGAGCAGTACTTC,CASTTGTGAYEQYF,-,TRBJ2-7,TRBV7-9,TRBD1
TGTGCCAGCAGTGAATCAGGAACTAGCGGGGTGCAAAATGAGCAGTTCTTC,CASSESGTSGVQNEQFF,few,TRBJ2-1,TRBV25-1,TRBD2
TGTGCCAGCAGGGAAGCGGGGGCGAGGCAAGAGACCCAGTACTTC,CASREAGARQETQYF,-,TRBJ2-5,TRBV7-2,TRBD2
TGTGCCAGCAGTTTGAGTAGCGGGAGAGATGAGCAGTTCTTC,CASSLSSGRDEQFF,once,TRBJ2-1,TRBV28,TRBD2